These 18 T cell receptor beta chains share one sample of origin, sequenced in a study of cytomegalovirus exposure and HLA in healthy donors. The PCR had 60 Vbeta and 13 Jbeta primers. This table comes from immunoSEQ multiplex PCR, and its TCRdb copy is limited to in-frame clones, with some not included. The table has about 130,000 clones, roughly 75% seen once. The sample was PBMCs. These receptors originate from a man aged 25 to 45 in good health and CMV-seronegative.

The chain couples TRBV29-1 to TRBJ2-3, with TRBD1 identical over 7 bases. This CDR3 comprises 14 residues. Germline CDR1 reads SQVTM; CDR2 reads ANQGSEA. The J segment lost 3 bases and the V segment lost 6 bases, leaving 9 bases of the junction unmatched. The CDR3 DNA reads TGCAGCGTATCAGGACAGGAGTCGACAGATACGCAGTATTTT. It encodes CSVSGQESTDTQYF.

V is TRBV27 and J is TRBJ2-7, with 8 bases fitting TRBD2. Germline V gene lookup returns CDR1 MNHEY and CDR2 SMNVEV (reference sequence). V dropped 5 bases and J dropped 5; count of bases not matched to a gene: 5. This CDR3 has 13 amino acids. The CDR3, as DNA: TGTGCCAGCAGTCCCGGGGGGGATCACGAGCAGTACTTC. Residues: CASSPGGDHEQYF.

This chain uses TRBV28 with TRBJ1-1, with no clear D. This CDR3 spans 14 amino acids. Trimming removed 4 bases at V and 6 bases at J, with 15 bases between. Germline-derived CDR1 and CDR2 are MDHEN and SYDVKM. Here the CDR3 reads CASSSLPGKAEAFF. For the CDR3, the DNA is TGTGCCAGCAGTTCCCTTCCTGGCAAAGCTGAAGCTTTCTTT.

This chain connects TRBV7-9 to TRBJ1-4; 7 nucleotides agree with TRBD1. Per germline, CDR1 SEHNR and CDR2 FQNEAQ (reference sequence). Trimming cost V 6 bases and J 8 bases; bases outside gene matches: 15. The CDR3 runs 16 residues. CDR3 bases: TGTGCCAGCAGTTTTACAGGGGCCTCCCGGGAGGAAAAACTGTTTTTT. It specifies CASSFTGASREEKLFF. The variable domain in full, completed from reference TRBV7-9 and TRBJ1-4, reads DTGVSQNPRHKITKRGQNVTFRCDPISEHNRLYWYRQTLGQGPEFLTYFQNEAQLEKSRLLSDRFSAERPKGSFSTLEIQRTEQGDSAMYLCASSFTGASREEKLFFGSGTQLSVL.

This clone occurred a few times. The chain links TRBV20-1 to TRBJ2-7; D is uncertain. CDR1 DFQATT and CDR2 SNEGSKA come from the germline V gene (reference sequence). V shed 0 bases and J shed 6 bases, with 6 bases lying between them. CDR3 length: 11 amino acids. As DNA, the CDR3 is TGCAGTGCTAGAGATCTCCCCGAGCAGTACTTC. Amino acid sequence: CSARDLPEQYF.

J is TRBJ2-3 and V is TRBV5-5; D gene ambiguous. This CDR3 has 12 amino acids. Germline CDR1 and CDR2: SGHKS and YYEKEE (reference sequence). V lost 6 bases to trimming and J lost 4 bases, with 9 bases between them. The CDR3 DNA reads TGTGCCAGCACCTCTTCCGCAGATACGCAGTATTTT. Its protein product is CASTSSADTQYF.

The gene calls are TRBV11-3 and TRBJ2-3, with TRBD1 matching over 11 bases. From germline, CDR1 is SGHNT and CDR2 YENEEA. J gave up 4 bases and V 1 base, and 1 base lay outside the gene matches. The CDR3 spans 15 residues. CDR3 DNA: TGTGCCAGCAGCTTAGGGACAGGGGGCTCAGATACGCAGTATTTT. It codes for CASSLGTGGSDTQYF. The whole variable domain, remainder taken from reference TRBV11-3 and TRBJ2-3, is EAGVVQSPRYKIIEKKQPVAFWCNPISGHNTLYWYLQNLGQGPELLIRYENEEAVDDSQLPKDRFSAERLKGVDSTLKIQPAELGDSAVYLCASSLGTGGSDTQYFGPGTRLTVL.

This clone was observed once. The chain uses TRBV9 and TRBJ2-7, with 7 nucleotides matching TRBD1. Germline V gives CDR1 SGDLS, CDR2 YYNGEE. CDR3 length equals 14 residues. V lost 0 bases to trimming and J lost 3 bases; unmatched junction nucleotides: 3. The CDR3 DNA is TGTGCCAGCAGCGTAGGGGGACAGAACTACGAGCAGTACTTC. Translating it yields CASSVGGQNYEQYF.

The chain employs TRBV28 and TRBJ2-1; 10 positions match TRBD2. CDR3 length equals 16 residues. V lost 3 bases to trimming and J lost 4 bases; unmatched junction nucleotides: 6. The V gene's germline CDR1 is MDHEN and CDR2 SYDVKM. The CDR3 is CASSLDVAGGYNEQFF. CDR3 nucleotide sequence: TGTGCCAGCAGTTTGGACGTAGCGGGGGGTTACAATGAGCAGTTCTTC. Drawing the rest from reference TRBV28 and TRBJ2-1, the complete variable domain is DVKVTQSSRYLVKRTGEKVFLECVQDMDHENMFWYRQDPGLGLRLIYFSYDVKMKEKGDIPEGYSVSREKKERFSLILESASTNQTSMYLCASSLDVAGGYNEQFFGPGTRLTVL.

The rearrangement links TRBV6-5 to TRBJ2-7, with 7 bases that match TRBD1. The CDR3 is 14 residues long. Germline CDR1 reads MNHEY; CDR2 reads SVGAGI. V trimming: 2 bases; J trimming: 6 bases; junction bases outside the gene matches: 7. The CDR3, as DNA: TGTGCCAGCAGTTACCGACAGGGACCTCTCGAGCAGTACTTC. Protein product: CASSYRQGPLEQYF.

The chain joins TRBV28 to TRBJ2-5, with TRBD2 matching over 7 bases. The J call may be in error: the DNA end matches TRBJ2-7 better. Per germline, CDR1 MDHEN and CDR2 SYDVKM. This CDR3 region has 14 residues. The CDR3 DNA sequence: TGTGCCAGCAGCCTTACTAGCGAAAGAAGCGAGCAGTACTTC. Translated, it gives CASSLTSERSEQYF.

J is TRBJ2-7 and V is TRBV28; 7 bases are a match to TRBD1. Per the germline V gene, CDR1 is MDHEN and CDR2 is SYDVKM. V was clipped by 5 bases and J by 1 base; unmatched bases: 2. This CDR3 is 13 amino acids long. CDR3 loop: CASSEGASYEQYF. The CDR3 DNA follows: TGTGCCAGCAGTGAGGGGGCTTCCTACGAGCAGTACTTC.

This chain links TRBV12-5 with TRBJ1-1, with D possibly TRBD1 on 6 matching bases. This CDR3 spans 12 amino acids. From germline, CDR1 is LGHNT and CDR2 FRNRAP. Trimming took off 5 bases at V and 12 bases at J, with 16 bases between the two ends. CDR3 amino acids: CASGIDTGLTFF. CDR3 nucleotides: TGTGCTAGTGGTATTGATACAGGGCTGACTTTCTTT.

The chain joins TRBV15 to TRBJ1-4, with 7 nucleotides matching TRBD1. V lost 5 bases to trimming and J lost 8 bases; unmatched junction nucleotides: 8. Germline CDR1 LNHNV, CDR2 YYDKDF (reference sequence). The CDR3 loop spans 14 amino acids. CDR3 in DNA: TGTGCCACCAGCCAGGGGGGTTTGGGGGAAAAACTGTTTTTT. It encodes CATSQGGLGEKLFF.

The gene calls are TRBV18 and TRBJ2-7; 11 bases are shared with TRBD1. This CDR3 comprises 15 residues. Trimming removed 4 bases from V and 3 bases from J; junction bases left unmatched: 5. CDR1 and CDR2 from the germline V gene are KGHSH and LQKENI. DNA of the CDR3: TGTGCCAGCTCACGCACGGGACAGGGGGTCTACGAGCAGTACTTC. Protein sequence: CASSRTGQGVYEQYF.

V usage is TRBV4-3 and J usage is TRBJ1-4, with TRBD1 matching 10 bases. There are 16 residues in the CDR3. The germline CDR1 and CDR2 sequences are LGHNA and YSLEER. J was trimmed by 8 bases and V by 3 bases; bases with no gene match: 9. The CDR3 DNA reads as TGCGCCAGCAGCCAGGACGGGACAGGGGTAGCCGAAAAACTGTTTTTT. This gives the protein CASSQDGTGVAEKLFF.

This clone was recorded at least ten times. The chain carries TRBV9 and TRBJ1-2, with a weak D call TRBD1 (6 bases). The V gene lost 3 bases and the J gene lost 6 bases, with 12 bases spanning the gap. The CDR3 consists of 13 residues. Looked up from germline, CDR1 is SGDLS and CDR2 is YYNGEE. The CDR3 sequence: CASSDGTFDGYTF. DNA of the CDR3: TGTGCCAGCAGCGACGGGACATTTGATGGCTACACCTTC.

This chain links TRBV7-2 with TRBJ2-2; 11 nucleotides align to TRBD2. This CDR3 contains 16 residues. Germline-derived CDR1 and CDR2 are SGHTA and FQGNSA. The ends lost 4 bases at V and 3 bases at J; junction bases unmatched: 4. CDR3 DNA: TGTGCCAGCAGCTACACTAGCGGGGGATACACCGGGGAGCTGTTTTTT. This translates into CASSYTSGGYTGELFF.